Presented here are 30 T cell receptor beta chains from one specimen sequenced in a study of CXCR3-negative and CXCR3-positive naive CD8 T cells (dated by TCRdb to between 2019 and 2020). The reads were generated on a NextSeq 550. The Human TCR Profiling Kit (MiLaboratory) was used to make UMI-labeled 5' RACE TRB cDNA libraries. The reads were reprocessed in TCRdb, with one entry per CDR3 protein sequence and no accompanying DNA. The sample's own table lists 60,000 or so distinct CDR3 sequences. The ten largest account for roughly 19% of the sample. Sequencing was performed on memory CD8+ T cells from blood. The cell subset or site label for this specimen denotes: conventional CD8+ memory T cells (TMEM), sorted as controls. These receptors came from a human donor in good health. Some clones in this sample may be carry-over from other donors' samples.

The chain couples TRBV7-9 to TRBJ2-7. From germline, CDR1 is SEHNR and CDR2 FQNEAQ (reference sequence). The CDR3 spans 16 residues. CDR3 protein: CASSPGPATSSYEQYF.

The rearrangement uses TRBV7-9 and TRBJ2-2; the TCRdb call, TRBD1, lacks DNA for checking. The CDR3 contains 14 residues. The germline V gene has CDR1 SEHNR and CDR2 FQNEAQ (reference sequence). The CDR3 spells CASSPGTATGELFF.

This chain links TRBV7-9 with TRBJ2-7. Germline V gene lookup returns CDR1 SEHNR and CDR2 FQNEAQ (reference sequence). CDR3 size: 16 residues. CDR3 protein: CASSPTAVRLSYEQYF.

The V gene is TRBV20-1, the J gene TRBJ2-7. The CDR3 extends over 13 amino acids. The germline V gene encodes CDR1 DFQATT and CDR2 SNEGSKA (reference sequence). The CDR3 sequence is CSASKGDSYEQYF.

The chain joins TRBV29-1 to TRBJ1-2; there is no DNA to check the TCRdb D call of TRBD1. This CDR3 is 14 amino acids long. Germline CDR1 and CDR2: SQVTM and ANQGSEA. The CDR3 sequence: CSVEDAPPSYGYTF. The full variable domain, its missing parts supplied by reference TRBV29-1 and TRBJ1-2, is SAVISQKPSRDICQRGTSLTIQCQVDSQVTMMFWYRQQPGQSLTLIATANQGSEATYESGFVIDKFPISRPNLTFSTLTVSNMSPEDSSIYLCSVEDAPPSYGYTFGSGTRLTVV.

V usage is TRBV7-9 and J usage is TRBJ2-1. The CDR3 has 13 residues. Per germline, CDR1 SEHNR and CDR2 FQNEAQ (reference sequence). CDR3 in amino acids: CAILRDSYNEQFF. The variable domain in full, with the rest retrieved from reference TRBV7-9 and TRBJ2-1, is DTGVSQNPRHKITKRGQNVTFRCDPISEHNRLYWYRQTLGQGPEFLTYFQNEAQLEKSRLLSDRFSAERPKGSFSTLEIQRTEQGDSAMYLCAILRDSYNEQFFGPGTRLTVL.

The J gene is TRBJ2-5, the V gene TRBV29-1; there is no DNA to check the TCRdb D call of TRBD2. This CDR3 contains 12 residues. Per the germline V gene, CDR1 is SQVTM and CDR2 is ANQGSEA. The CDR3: CSVGGLEETQYF.

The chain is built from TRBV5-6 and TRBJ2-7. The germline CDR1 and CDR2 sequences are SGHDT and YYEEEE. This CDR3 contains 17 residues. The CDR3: CASSFSTLVGFSYEQYF.

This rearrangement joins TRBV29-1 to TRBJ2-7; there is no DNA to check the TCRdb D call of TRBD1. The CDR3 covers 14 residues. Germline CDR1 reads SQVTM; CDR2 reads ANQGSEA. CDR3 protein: CSVESRQGTYEQYF.

The CDR3 region is CASSFLKTSGGSEQYF. The chain is built from TRBV12-3 or TRBV12-4 and TRBJ2-7; TCRdb's D call, TRBD2, is unchecked because there is no DNA. The CDR3 loop spans 16 amino acids.

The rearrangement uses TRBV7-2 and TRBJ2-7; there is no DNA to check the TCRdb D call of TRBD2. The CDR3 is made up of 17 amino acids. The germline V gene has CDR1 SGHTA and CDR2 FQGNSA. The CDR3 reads CASSPLAGGSGRGEQYF.

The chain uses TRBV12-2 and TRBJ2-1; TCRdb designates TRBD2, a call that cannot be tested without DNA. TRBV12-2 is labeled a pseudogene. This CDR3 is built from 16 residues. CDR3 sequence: CASRPRRESTYNEQFF.

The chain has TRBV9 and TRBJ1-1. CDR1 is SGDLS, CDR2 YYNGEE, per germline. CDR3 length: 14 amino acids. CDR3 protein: CASSVVAANTEAFF.

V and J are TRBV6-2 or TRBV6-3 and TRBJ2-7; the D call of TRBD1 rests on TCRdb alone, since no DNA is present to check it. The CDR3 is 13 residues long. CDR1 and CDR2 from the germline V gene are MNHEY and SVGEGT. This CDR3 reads CASSDRFSYEQYF.

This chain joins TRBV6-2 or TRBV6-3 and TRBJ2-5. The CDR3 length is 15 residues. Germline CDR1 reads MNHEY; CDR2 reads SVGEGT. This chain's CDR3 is CASSQPVGTVETQYF.

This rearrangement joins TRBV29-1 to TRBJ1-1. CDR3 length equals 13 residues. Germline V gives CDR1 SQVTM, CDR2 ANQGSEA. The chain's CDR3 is CSVGGTGGIEAFF.

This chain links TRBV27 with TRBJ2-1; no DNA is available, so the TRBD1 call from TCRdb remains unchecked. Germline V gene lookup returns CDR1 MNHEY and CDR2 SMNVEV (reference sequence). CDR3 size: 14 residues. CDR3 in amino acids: CASSSRDRVFEQFF.

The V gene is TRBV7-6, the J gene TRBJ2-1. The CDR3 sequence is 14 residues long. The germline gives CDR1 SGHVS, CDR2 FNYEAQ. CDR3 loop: CASTTMGRNNEQFF.

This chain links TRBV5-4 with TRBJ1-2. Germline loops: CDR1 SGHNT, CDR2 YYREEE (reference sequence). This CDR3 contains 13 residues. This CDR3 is CASSWRESYGYTF.

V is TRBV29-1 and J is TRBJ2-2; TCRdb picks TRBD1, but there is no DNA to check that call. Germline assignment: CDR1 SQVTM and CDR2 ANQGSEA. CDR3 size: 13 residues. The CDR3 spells CSTTGENTGELFF.

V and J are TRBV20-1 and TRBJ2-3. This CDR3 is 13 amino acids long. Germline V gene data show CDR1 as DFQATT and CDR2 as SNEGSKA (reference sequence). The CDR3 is CSASIRGPDTQYF.

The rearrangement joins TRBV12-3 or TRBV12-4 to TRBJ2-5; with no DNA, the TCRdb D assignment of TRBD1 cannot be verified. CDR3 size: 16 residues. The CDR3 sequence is CASSYGDRDFQETQYF.

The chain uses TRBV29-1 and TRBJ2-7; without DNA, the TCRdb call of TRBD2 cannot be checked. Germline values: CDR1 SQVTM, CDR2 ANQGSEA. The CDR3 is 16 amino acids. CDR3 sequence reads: CSVEIGEGVPRGEQYF.

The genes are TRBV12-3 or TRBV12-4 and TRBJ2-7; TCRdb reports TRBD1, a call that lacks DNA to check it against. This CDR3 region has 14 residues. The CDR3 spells CASSFGADTYEQYF.

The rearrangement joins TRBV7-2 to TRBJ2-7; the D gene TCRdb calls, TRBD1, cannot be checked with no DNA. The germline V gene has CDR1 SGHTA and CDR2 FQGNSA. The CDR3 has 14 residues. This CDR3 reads CASSPGTGLDEQYF. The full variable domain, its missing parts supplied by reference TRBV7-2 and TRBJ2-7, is GAGVSQSPSNKVTEKGKDVELRCDPISGHTALYWYRQSLGQGLEFLIYFQGNSAPDKSGLPSDRFSAERTGGSVSTLTIQRTQQEDSAVYLCASSPGTGLDEQYFGPGTRLTVT.

CDR3 region: CASTRDRGQSDTQYF. The chain carries TRBV28 and TRBJ2-3; the TCRdb call, TRBD1, lacks DNA for checking. CDR3 size: 15 residues. Germline V gene lookup returns CDR1 MDHEN and CDR2 SYDVKM.

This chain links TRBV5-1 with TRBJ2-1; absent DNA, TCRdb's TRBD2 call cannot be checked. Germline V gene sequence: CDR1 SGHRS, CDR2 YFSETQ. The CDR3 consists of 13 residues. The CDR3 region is CASSFKRGAEQFF.

Here the CDR3 reads CASSVGRTNEQFF. V usage is TRBV9 and J usage is TRBJ2-1. CDR1 is SGDLS and CDR2 is YYNGEE in the germline V gene. The CDR3 contains 13 residues.

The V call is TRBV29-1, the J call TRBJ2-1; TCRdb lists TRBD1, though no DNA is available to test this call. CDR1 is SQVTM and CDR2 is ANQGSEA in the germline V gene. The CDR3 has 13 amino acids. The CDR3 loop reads CSADGSEGGDRFF.

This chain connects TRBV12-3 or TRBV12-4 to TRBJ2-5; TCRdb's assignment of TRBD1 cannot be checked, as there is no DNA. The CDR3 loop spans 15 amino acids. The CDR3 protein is CASSTGQAAQETQYF.